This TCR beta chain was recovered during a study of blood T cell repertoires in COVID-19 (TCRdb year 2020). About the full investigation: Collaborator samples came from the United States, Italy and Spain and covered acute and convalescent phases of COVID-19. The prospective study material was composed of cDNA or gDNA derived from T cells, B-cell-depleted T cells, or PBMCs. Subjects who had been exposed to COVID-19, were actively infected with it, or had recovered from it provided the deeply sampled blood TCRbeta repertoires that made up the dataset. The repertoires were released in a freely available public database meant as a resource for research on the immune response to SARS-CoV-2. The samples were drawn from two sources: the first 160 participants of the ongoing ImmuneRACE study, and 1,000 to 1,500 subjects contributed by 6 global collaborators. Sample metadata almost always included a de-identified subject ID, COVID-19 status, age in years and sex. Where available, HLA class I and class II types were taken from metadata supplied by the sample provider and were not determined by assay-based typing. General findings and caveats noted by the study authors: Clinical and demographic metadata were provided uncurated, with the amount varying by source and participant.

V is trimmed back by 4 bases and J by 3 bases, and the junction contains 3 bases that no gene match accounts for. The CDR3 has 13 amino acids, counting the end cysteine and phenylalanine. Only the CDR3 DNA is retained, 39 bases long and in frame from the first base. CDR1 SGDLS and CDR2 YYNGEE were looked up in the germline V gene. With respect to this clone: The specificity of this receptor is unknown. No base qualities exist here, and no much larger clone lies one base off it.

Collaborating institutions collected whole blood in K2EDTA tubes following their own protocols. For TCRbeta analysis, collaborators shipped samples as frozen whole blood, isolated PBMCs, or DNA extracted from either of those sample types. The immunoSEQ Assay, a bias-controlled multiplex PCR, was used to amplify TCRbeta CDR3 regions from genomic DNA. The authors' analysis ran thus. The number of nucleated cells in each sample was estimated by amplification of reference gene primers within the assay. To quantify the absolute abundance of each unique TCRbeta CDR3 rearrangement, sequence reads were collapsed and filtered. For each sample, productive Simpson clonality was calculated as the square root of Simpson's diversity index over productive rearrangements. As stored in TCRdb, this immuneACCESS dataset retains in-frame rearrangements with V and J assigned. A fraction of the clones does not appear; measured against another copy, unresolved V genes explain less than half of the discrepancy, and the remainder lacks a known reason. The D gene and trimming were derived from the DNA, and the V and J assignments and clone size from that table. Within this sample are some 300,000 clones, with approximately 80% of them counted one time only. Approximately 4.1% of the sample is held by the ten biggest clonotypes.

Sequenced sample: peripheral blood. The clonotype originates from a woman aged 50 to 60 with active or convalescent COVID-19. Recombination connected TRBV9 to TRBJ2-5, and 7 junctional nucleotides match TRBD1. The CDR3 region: CASSFQGEETQYF. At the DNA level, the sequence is TGTGCCAGCAGCTTCCAGGGGGAAGAGACCCAGTACTTC.